A selection of T cell receptor beta chains follows, all from one sample in a study of T cell repertoires in cytomegalovirus infection. TCRdb ran MiXCR on the reads and lists one entry per CDR3 protein. The data show around 530,000 distinct CDR3 sequences, 15% to 20% seen once. Sequenced material: CD8+ T cells from PBMCs. The source is a human donor in good health (CMV status not recorded). Some clones in this sample may be carry-over from other donors' samples. The CDR3 runs from the conserved cysteine through the conserved F or W. The D gene is left open where the match is weak. Only part of the rows carry a size: once, few, many, or a class if the clone is expanded.

TRBD2,.,TRBV27,TRBJ2-7,TGTGCCAGCAAAGGTAGCGGGAGGTGGTTACCGTACTTC,CASKGSGRWLPYF
TRBD1,few,TRBV12-3/TRBV12-4,TRBJ2-5,TGTGCCAGCAGTTTATTGGGACAGGGGGCGTCATTCCCCCAAGAGACCCAGTACTTC,CASSLLGQGASFPQETQYF
TRBD1,few,TRBV12-3/TRBV12-4,TRBJ1-4,TGTGCCAGCAGTTTGACAGGGATGACAGCAACTAATGAAAAACTGTTTTTT,CASSLTGMTATNEKLFF
.,few,TRBV4-2,TRBJ1-5,TGTGCCAGCAGCCCTTGGGGCGACGGGGCCCTGAGGCAGCCCCAGCATTTT,CASSPWGDGALRQPQHF
TRBD1,.,TRBV12-5,TRBJ1-2,TGTGCTAGTGGTTGGGGGACAGGGGGCGATGGCTACACCTTC,CASGWGTGGDGYTF
.,many,TRBV6-6,TRBJ2-2,TGTGCCAGCAGTCACCGGACCAGCCGTGCCGGGGAGCTGTTTTTT,CASSHRTSRAGELFF
.,.,TRBV7-9,TRBJ1-1,TGTGCCAGCAGCCTTCCTGCACCCTTTGACACTGAAGCTTTCTTT,CASSLPAPFDTEAFF
.,many,TRBV11-2,TRBJ2-7,TGTGCCAGCAGCTTAGGGACAAATCACCCCTACGAGCAGTACTTC,CASSLGTNHPYEQYF
.,many,TRBV12-3/TRBV12-4,TRBJ2-5,TGTGCCAGCAGGGGACCGGGCCAAGAGACCCAGTACTTC,CASRGPGQETQYF
.,many,TRBV6-1,TRBJ2-3,TGTGCCAGCAGTGAAGGGCGGAGGTTTGGCGCAGATACGCAGTATTTT,CASSEGRRFGADTQYF
.,many,TRBV7-9,TRBJ2-2,TGTGCCAGCAGCTTCCTCGGGGCCCCCGGGGAGCTGTTTTTT,CASSFLGAPGELFF
.,.,TRBV29-1,TRBJ2-7,TGCAGCGTTGACGCAGGGGGAGGCGACGAGCAGTACTTC,CSVDAGGGDEQYF
TRBD1,few,TRBV7-9,TRBJ1-4,TGTGCCAGCAGCTGGACAGGGAGGGTTCACTCCGGTGAAAAACTGTTTTTT,CASSWTGRVHSGEKLFF
.,.,TRBV11-2,TRBJ2-1,TGTGCCAGCAGCTCCGTTCTTTCGGGGAATGAGCAGTTCTTC,CASSSVLSGNEQFF
.,few,TRBV5-1,TRBJ2-2,TGCGCCAGCAGCTTGAATGGGCAGGCACCCTTCGCACCCGGGGAGCTGTTTTTT,CASSLNGQAPFAPGELFF
.,.,TRBV11-2,TRBJ2-7,TGTGCCAGCAGCTTAGGACAGGTGGCTTACGAGCAGTACTTC,CASSLGQVAYEQYF
.,few,TRBV29-1,TRBJ2-5,TGCAGCGTTACACAGAGGGAGACCCAGTACTTC,CSVTQRETQYF
.,.,TRBV4-2,TRBJ2-7,TGTGCCAGCAGCCAAGATCGCTCGTTCTACGAGCAGTACTTC,CASSQDRSFYEQYF
TRBD2,few,TRBV2,TRBJ2-5,TGTGCCAGCAGCCCTCGGGGACTAGCGGGAGGAGAGGAGACCCAGTACTTC,CASSPRGLAGGEETQYF
.,few,TRBV7-6,TRBJ1-2,TGTGCCAGCAGCCCCAATGGGGGGGCTGACTATGGCTACACCTTC,CASSPNGGADYGYTF
TRBD2,few,TRBV10-3,TRBJ2-3,TGTGCCATCAGGACCCCCGGGACTAGCGGGAGGGGGCGGGATACGCAGTATTTT,CAIRTPGTSGRGRDTQYF
.,few,TRBV29-1,TRBJ2-5,TGCAGCGTTGATTCTAGAGAGACCCAGTACTTC,CSVDSRETQYF
.,.,TRBV9,TRBJ2-7,TGTGCCAGCAGCGTAGGACTAGGATCCTACGAGCAGTACTTC,CASSVGLGSYEQYF
TRBD2,many,TRBV12-3/TRBV12-4,TRBJ2-3,TGTGCCAGCAGTCCTGGGACTAGCGGGGGCGATACGCAGTATTTT,CASSPGTSGGDTQYF
TRBD2,few,TRBV12-3/TRBV12-4,TRBJ2-7,TGTGCCAGCAGCACTAGCGGGTCGAGCTCCTACGAGCAGTACTTC,CASSTSGSSSYEQYF
TRBD2,many,TRBV2,TRBJ2-7,TGTGCCAGCAGTGAAGCGGTACACCCCCGCGGGAGACTAAACGAGCAGTACTTC,CASSEAVHPRGRLNEQYF
.,many,TRBV6-1,TRBJ2-1,TGTGCCAGCAGTGACTTGATTAACGACAATGAGCAGTTCTTC,CASSDLINDNEQFF
TRBD1,.,TRBV7-6,TRBJ1-1,TGTGCCAGCAGCCCAGGGGGCCAGAGCCAGAGCACTGAAGCTTTCTTT,CASSPGGQSQSTEAFF
.,.,TRBV5-4,TRBJ2-5,TGTGCCAGCAGCTTGTTAGCGGAGCTCAAAGAGACCCAGTACTTC,CASSLLAELKETQYF
.,.,TRBV9,TRBJ1-3,TGTGCCAGCAGCGTCTCTCCGGCCGCGGAACATTTT,CASSVSPAAEHF
.,few,TRBV6-1,TRBJ1-5,TGTGCCAGCAGCTCTGATAGACAGAGTTTTAATCAGCCCCAGCATTTT,CASSSDRQSFNQPQHF
.,many,TRBV11-3,TRBJ1-2,TGTGCCAGCAGCTTACTTACTGCCGGGAACTATGGCTACACCTTC,CASSLLTAGNYGYTF
.,few,TRBV5-4,TRBJ1-4,TGTGCCAGCAGCGACAGGATGGCTGAAAAACTGTTTTTT,CASSDRMAEKLFF
.,many,TRBV7-9,TRBJ1-1,TGTGCCAGCCCCGGCGGGAACACTGAAGCTTTCTTT,CASPGGNTEAFF
.,many,TRBV12-3/TRBV12-4,TRBJ2-1,TGTGCCAGCAGTTTCCGGCCGGAGATGGGGAACTCCTACAATGAGCAGTTCTTC,CASSFRPEMGNSYNEQFF
.,.,TRBV5-1,TRBJ1-1,TGCGCCAGCCGCGAGAGCCGGGACTCTATGAACACTGAAGCTTTCTTT,CASRESRDSMNTEAFF
.,.,TRBV28,TRBJ2-1,TGTGCCAGCAGCTTAATGGGGGCGGGAGTGAGGGTTAATGAGCAGTTCTTC,CASSLMGAGVRVNEQFF
.,.,TRBV25-1,TRBJ1-2,TGTGCCAGCAGTAAGACTTGGATTGGCTATGGCTACACCTTC,CASSKTWIGYGYTF
TRBD2,many,TRBV7-6,TRBJ2-1,TGTGCCAGCAGCTTAATTCGGGGGAGCGGGAGTAGATACAATGAGCAGTTCTTC,CASSLIRGSGSRYNEQFF
TRBD1,many,TRBV6-5,TRBJ1-4,TGTGCCAGCTCTCGACAGGGGGCGATTAATGAAAAACTGTTTTTT,CASSRQGAINEKLFF
.,many,TRBV30,TRBJ2-7,TGTGCCTGGAGTGTAGGGGGCTCCTACGAGCAGTACTTC,CAWSVGGSYEQYF
TRBD1,.,TRBV20-1,TRBJ2-1,TGCAGTGCTAGAGAGTTAACAGGGGCTACCAACAATGAGCAGTTCTTC,CSARELTGATNNEQFF
TRBD1,few,TRBV6-5,TRBJ1-2,TGTGCCAGCAGTTACTCTAGGGACAGTAATGGCTACACCTTC,CASSYSRDSNGYTF
TRBD1,.,TRBV6-4,TRBJ2-3,TGTGCCAGCAGTGACGGGACAGGGAGCACAGATACGCAGTATTTT,CASSDGTGSTDTQYF
.,few,TRBV4-1,TRBJ1-5,TGCGCCAGCAGCCAAAGAATAGGGGGCAATCAGCCCCAGCATTTT,CASSQRIGGNQPQHF
TRBD2,many,TRBV27,TRBJ2-3,TGTGCCAGCAGTTCGGGACTAGCGGGGGATGGCACAGATACGCAGTATTTT,CASSSGLAGDGTDTQYF
.,many,TRBV6-5,TRBJ1-3,TGTGCCAGCAACAGAGATTCCTCTGGAAACACCATATATTTT,CASNRDSSGNTIYF
TRBD1,many,TRBV28,TRBJ1-2,TGTGCCAGCAGATCTACAAGGACAGGTGAAGCTAACTATGGCTACACCTTC,CASRSTRTGEANYGYTF
.,few,TRBV5-6,TRBJ1-2,TGTGCCAGCAGCTTGTCCAGGGGTTTAATTCATGGCTACACCTTC,CASSLSRGLIHGYTF
.,few,TRBV2,TRBJ1-1,TGTGCCAGCCCAAGGGACACTGAAGCTTTCTTT,CASPRDTEAFF
TRBD1,many,TRBV9,TRBJ1-5,TGTGCCAGCAGCGTAGCAGGGGGTAGCAATCAGCCCCAGCATTTT,CASSVAGGSNQPQHF
.,.,TRBV5-8,TRBJ2-7,TGTGCCAGCAGCCCGGAGACGAGGGGATGGGGCTACGAGCAGTACTTC,CASSPETRGWGYEQYF
.,many,TRBV27,TRBJ2-7,TGTGCCAGCAGTTTCTCAGGGGGGGAAAGAATCCACGAGCAGTACTTC,CASSFSGGERIHEQYF
.,few,TRBV7-9,TRBJ1-4,TGTGCCAGCACCGTCCCGACGGGGGGCCAGGAAAAACTGTTTTTT,CASTVPTGGQEKLFF
.,many,TRBV11-2,TRBJ2-2,TGTGCCAGCAGCTTAGGGGGCAGAACCACCGGGGAGCTGTTTTTT,CASSLGGRTTGELFF